The clone carrying this T cell receptor beta chain was counted many times. Trimming shortened V by 7 bases and J by 4 bases, and 16 bases separated the two germline ends. Germline CDR1 reads MNHNS; CDR2 reads SASEGT. The CDR3 length is 14 residues. There were TCR beta CDR3 regions amplified from RNA transcripts. A set of HTBI primers served as the primers for a first-round RT-PCR of the TCR CDR3. Each CDR3 protein gets one entry after TCRdb re-called the multiplex PCR reads with MiXCR. The sample has roughly 290,000 distinct CDR3 sequences; roughly 15% are singletons. This record comes from a study of T cells in Graves' hyperthyroidism and ophthalmopathy.

The clonotype originates from a woman aged 40 to 50 with Graves' hyperthyroidism. V is TRBV6-1 and J is TRBJ1-1, with D perhaps matching TRBD1 (6 bases). The material sequenced was blood. The CDR3 DNA sequence: TGTGCCAGCAACGGGCAGGGGCGGGTCACTGAAGCTTTCTTT. It yields the protein CASNGQGRVTEAFF.